Listed below are T cell receptor beta chains from one sample, sequenced in a study of Ad26.COV2.S vaccination and SARS-CoV-2 variants. Sequenced by immunoSEQ multiplex PCR; TCRdb stores in-frame clones only, minus some. The sample has more than 300,000 clones; approximately 80% are singletons. Specimen: peripheral blood, collected in a trial of Ad26.COV2.S vaccine versus placebo. Every receptor here comes from a person between 18 and 59 years old who received the Ad26.COV2.S COVID-19 vaccine or a placebo. The CDR3 runs from the conserved cysteine through the conserved F or W. A D gene is named only where the DNA matches it firmly. Expanded clones are given a class, and other clones once, few, many or no size at all.

j_gene,d_gene,abundance,len,v_gene,CDR3aa,CDR3nt
TRBJ2-5,TRBD1,-,14,TRBV7-8,CASSLMGQGKTQYF,TGTGCCAGCAGCTTAATGGGACAGGGAAAGACCCAGTACTTC
TRBJ1-5,-,-,14,TRBV2,CASSEHLSNQPQHF,TGTGCCAGCAGTGAACACCTTAGCAATCAGCCCCAGCATTTT
TRBJ1-3,-,-,16,TRBV5-6,CASSLVGSRSGNTIYF,TGTGCCAGCAGCTTAGTCGGGAGCCGCTCTGGAAACACCATATATTTT
TRBJ2-2,-,once,14,TRBV6-5,CASRGWINTGELFF,TGTGCCAGCAGGGGGTGGATAAACACCGGGGAGCTGTTTTTT
TRBJ2-7,-,-,13,TRBV2,CASSEGRAYEQYF,TGTGCCAGCAGTGAAGGGAGGGCCTACGAGCAGTACTTC
TRBJ2-5,-,-,13,TRBV30,CAWSGPDQETQYF,TGTGCCTGGAGCGGCCCGGACCAAGAGACCCAGTACTTC
TRBJ1-4,-,few,13,TRBV7-9,CASSLAQASKLFF,TGTGCCAGCAGCTTAGCGCAGGCATCAAAACTGTTTTTT
TRBJ1-2,TRBD1,-,15,TRBV7-9,CASSSPGTGLGGYTF,TGTGCCAGCAGTTCCCCCGGGACAGGGTTGGGGGGCTACACCTTC
TRBJ1-1,-,-,15,TRBV15,CATSGQADRGTEAFF,TGTGCCACCAGCGGGCAGGCGGATCGGGGTACTGAAGCTTTCTTT
TRBJ1-2,-,-,13,TRBV6-6,CASSYSGSDGYTF,TGTGCCAGCAGTTACTCGGGTTCTGATGGCTACACCTTC
TRBJ1-3,-,-,15,TRBV3-1/TRBV3-2,CASSPSGSSGNTIYF,TGTGCCAGCAGCCCGAGCGGGAGCTCTGGAAACACCATATATTTT
TRBJ1-5,-,-,14,TRBV6-5,CASSPVSKNQPQHF,TGTGCCAGCAGTCCCGTATCTAAAAATCAGCCCCAGCATTTT
TRBJ1-4,-,-,14,TRBV5-6,CASSPYSSNEKLFF,TGTGCCAGCAGCCCATACAGCTCTAATGAAAAACTGTTTTTT
TRBJ1-1,-,-,13,TRBV14,CASSQDMGRGAFF,TGTGCCAGCAGCCAAGATATGGGGCGGGGAGCTTTCTTT
TRBJ1-1,TRBD1,-,12,TRBV29-1,CSVVRGQIEAFF,TGCAGCGTTGTAAGGGGACAGATTGAAGCTTTCTTT
TRBJ1-3,-,-,17,TRBV18,CASSPTTSSVSGNTIYF,TGTGCCAGCTCACCAACCACTTCGTCAGTCTCTGGAAACACCATATATTTT
TRBJ1-5,-,-,13,TRBV6-5,CASSSGRDQPQHF,TGTGCCAGCAGTTCTGGACGGGATCAGCCCCAGCATTTT
TRBJ2-7,-,-,15,TRBV3-1/TRBV3-2,CASSPHWTDSYEQYF,TGTGCCAGCAGCCCGCACTGGACAGACTCCTACGAGCAGTACTTC
TRBJ1-1,-,-,16,TRBV5-1,CASSPNPSGPNTEAFF,TGCGCCAGCAGCCCGAACCCTTCCGGTCCGAACACTGAAGCTTTCTTT
TRBJ1-4,TRBD1,-,15,TRBV19,CASSPSGQRGEKLFF,TGTGCCAGTAGTCCCTCGGGACAGAGGGGTGAAAAACTGTTTTTT
TRBJ2-5,-,-,12,TRBV2,CASRPTTGTQYF,TGTGCCAGCAGACCCACAACGGGGACCCAGTACTTC
TRBJ1-5,-,few,12,TRBV2,CASSDSDQPQHF,TGTGCCAGCAGTGACTCCGATCAGCCCCAGCATTTT